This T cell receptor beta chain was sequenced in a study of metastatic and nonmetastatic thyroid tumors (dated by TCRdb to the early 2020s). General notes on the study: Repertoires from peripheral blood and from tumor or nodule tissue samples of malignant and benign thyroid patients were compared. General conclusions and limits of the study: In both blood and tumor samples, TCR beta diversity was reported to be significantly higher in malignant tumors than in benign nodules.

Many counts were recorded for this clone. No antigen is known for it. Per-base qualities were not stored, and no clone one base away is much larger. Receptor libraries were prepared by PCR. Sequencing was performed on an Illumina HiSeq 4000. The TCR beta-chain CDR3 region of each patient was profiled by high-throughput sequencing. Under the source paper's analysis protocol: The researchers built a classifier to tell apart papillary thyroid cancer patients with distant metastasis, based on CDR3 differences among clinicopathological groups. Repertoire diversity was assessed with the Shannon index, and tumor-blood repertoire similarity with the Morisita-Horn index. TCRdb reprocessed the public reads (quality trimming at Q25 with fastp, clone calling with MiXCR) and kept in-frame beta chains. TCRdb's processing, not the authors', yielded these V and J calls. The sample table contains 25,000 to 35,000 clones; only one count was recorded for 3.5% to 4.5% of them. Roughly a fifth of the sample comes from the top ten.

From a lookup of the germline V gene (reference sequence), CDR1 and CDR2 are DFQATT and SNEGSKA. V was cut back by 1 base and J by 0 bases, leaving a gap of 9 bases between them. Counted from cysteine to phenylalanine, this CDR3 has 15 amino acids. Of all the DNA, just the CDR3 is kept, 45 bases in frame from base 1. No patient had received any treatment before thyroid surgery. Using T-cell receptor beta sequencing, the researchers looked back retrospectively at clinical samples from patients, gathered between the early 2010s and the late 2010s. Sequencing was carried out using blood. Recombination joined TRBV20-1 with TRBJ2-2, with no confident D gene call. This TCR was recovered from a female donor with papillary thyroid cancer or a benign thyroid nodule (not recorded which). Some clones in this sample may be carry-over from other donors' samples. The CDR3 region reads CSARGRVPNTGELFF. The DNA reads TGCAGTGCTAGAGGTAGAGTTCCGAACACCGGGGAGCTGTTTTTT.